These 9 T cell receptor beta chains came from one sample sequenced in a study of T cells of healthy individuals. TCRdb called the 5' RACE reads again in MiXCR, with one record for every CDR3 protein. This sample has 40,000 to 60,000 distinct CDR3 sequences, with roughly 15% found just once. These receptors were collected from a human donor in good health.

V is TRBV7-9 and J is TRBJ2-1; D gene uncertain. Germline-derived CDR1 and CDR2 are SEHNR and FQNEAQ (reference sequence). The CDR3 sequence is 15 residues long. Trimming removed 6 bases from V and 4 bases from J, with 16 bases in between. The CDR3 DNA is TGTGCCAGCAGGTACCGGGCTGCGCTGTACAATGAGCAGTTCTTC. The encoded protein is CASRYRAALYNEQFF.

In this sample, this clonotype turned up a few times. The chain has TRBV4-1 and TRBJ1-3; the D gene is possibly TRBD1 (5 bases). Germline loops: CDR1 MGHRA, CDR2 YSYEKL. The CDR3 extends over 16 amino acids. V lost 1 base and J 2 bases, leaving 12 bases between the germline ends. The DNA for the CDR3 is TGCGCCAGCAGCCAAGTCGGGGTGGGGGCTGGAAACACCATATATTTT. It yields the protein CASSQVGVGAGNTIYF.

The rearrangement links TRBV4-1 to TRBJ2-1; 7 bases are a match to TRBD2. Germline V gene lookup returns CDR1 MGHRA and CDR2 YSYEKL. V lost 4 bases and J lost 5; bases outside the gene matches: 11. The CDR3 totals 16 residues. CDR3: CASSLPSGGRDNEQFF. The CDR3 DNA follows: TGCGCCAGCAGCCTCCCCTCGGGGGGAAGGGACAATGAGCAGTTCTTC.

The chain carries TRBV7-2 and TRBJ2-7, with D maybe TRBD1 (6 bases). Trimming took 4 bases from V and 5 from J, leaving 18 bases between them. The V gene's germline CDR1 is SGHTA and CDR2 FQGNSA. The CDR3 contains 15 residues. CDR3 nucleotides: TGTGCCAGCAGCTCAAACCTCAGGGGCCTCGACGAGCAGTACTTC. It specifies CASSSNLRGLDEQYF.

The chain links TRBV6-2 or TRBV6-3 to TRBJ2-7, with 13 bases fitting TRBD2. Germline V gene data show CDR1 as MNHEY and CDR2 as SVGEGT. V was pared by 6 bases and J by 5 bases, with 4 bases of the junction left unmatched. The CDR3 is 14 amino acids. CDR3 DNA: TGTGCCAGCAGGCGGACTAGCGGGAGCCACGAGCAGTACTTC. Its translation: CASRRTSGSHEQYF.

Many counts were recorded for this clonotype. V is TRBV10-1 and J is TRBJ1-1; tentatively, D is TRBD1 (6 bases). The ends were cut back, 6 bases at V and 1 base at J, with 18 bases in the middle. Germline V lookup: CDR1 WNHNN, CDR2 SYGVQD (reference sequence). There are 16 residues in the CDR3. The CDR3 DNA follows: TGCGCCAGCAGCTACACCAGGGACACAGGGAACACTGAAGCTTTCTTT. Its translation is CASSYTRDTGNTEAFF.

As for this clonotype: Just one base apart from a much larger clone, this may be a read error. The chain carries TRBV7-9 and TRBJ2-1; D gene uncertain. Germline V gene data show CDR1 as SEHNR and CDR2 as FQNEAQ (reference sequence). This CDR3 comprises 15 residues. The V end was cut by 6 bases, the J end by 9 bases, with 21 bases between. The CDR3: CASSTKTIGRGEQFF. CDR3 sequence (DNA): TGTGCCAGCAGTACTAAGACCATTGGACGCGGTGAGCAGTTCTTC. The full variable domain, in which reference TRBV7-9 and TRBJ2-1 provide the parts outside the CDR3, is DTGVSQNPRHKITKRGQNVTFRCDPISEHNRLYWYRQTLGQGPEFLTYFQNEAQLEKSRLLSDRFSAERPKGSFSTLEIQRTEQGDSAMYLCASSTKTIGRGEQFFGPGTRLTVL.

This clonotype showed up many times. The chain carries TRBV4-3 and TRBJ2-3; 8 bases line up with TRBD2. Germline CDR1 is LGHNA and CDR2 is YSLEER. Losses at the gene ends were 2 bases for V and 4 bases for J; bases not matched to a gene: 8. This CDR3 contains 16 residues. Here the CDR3 reads CASSQSGLAEADTQYF. The CDR3 DNA sequence: TGCGCCAGCAGCCAATCAGGACTAGCCGAGGCAGATACGCAGTATTTT.

This sequence joins TRBV18 and TRBJ2-1; D gene uncertain. This CDR3 contains 14 residues. Germline V gives CDR1 KGHSH, CDR2 LQKENI. The V end was cut by 0 bases, the J end by 5 bases, with 8 bases between. The CDR3 loop is CASSPPSRNNEQFF. The CDR3 nucleotides read TGTGCCAGCTCACCACCTTCCCGGAACAATGAGCAGTTCTTC. Looking up the rest from reference TRBV18 and TRBJ2-1 gives the full variable domain: NAGVMQNPRHLVRRRGQEARLRCSPMKGHSHVYWYRQLPEEGLKFMVYLQKENIIDESGMPKERFSAEFPKEGPSILRIQQVVRGDSAAYFCASSPPSRNNEQFFGPGTRLTVL.